This T cell receptor beta chain appears in the sequencing data of a study of shared clonotypes between healthy human individuals. The protocol was immunoSEQ multiplex PCR, while the TCRdb copy is restricted to in-frame clones and leaves out a portion. The repertoire holds a few hundred thousand clones, with around 95% as singletons. This CDR3 has 15 amino acids. Germline assignment: CDR1 SNHLY and CDR2 FYNNEI. V shed 5 bases and J 4 bases; nucleotides not matched to a gene: 4. Terminally differentiated effector memory CD45RA+ cells were excluded from the naive CD8 cells, which were CD45RO-negative and positively selected for CCR7. Points on this clone: Its antigen is not known.

Points from the study as a whole: The study found lower generation probabilities in non-shared clonotypes than in those shared by all four donors.

The chain employs TRBV2 and TRBJ2-1; 11 bases are a match to TRBD2. Sequencing used naive CD8+ T cells sorted from blood. This clonotype originated in a young woman in good health. CDR3 sequence: CASSPGLAVYNEQFF. DNA for the CDR3: TGTGCCAGCAGTCCGGGACTAGCGGTATACAATGAGCAGTTCTTC.